Listed below are T cell receptor beta chains from one sample, sequenced in a study of T-cell reconstitution after alpha-beta-depleted transplantation in children. One entry per CDR3 protein results from TCRdb running MiXCR on the PCR reads. The sample shows about 78,000 distinct CDR3 sequences, roughly 13% of them seen only once. The specimen comprised PBMCs, mostly from graft donor cells, sampled 180 days after TCRalphabeta/CD19-depleted stem cell transplant. These TCRs come from a male patient between 2 and 10 years old who had a stem cell transplant for acute lymphoblastic leukemia, so the T cells may come from the graft donor. The CDR3 runs from the conserved cysteine through the conserved F or W. Each record gives: J gene, V gene, D gene, clone size, CDR3 DNA, CDR3 protein. A D gene is named only where the DNA matches it firmly. Only part of the rows carry a size: once, few, many, or a class if the clone is expanded.

TRBJ2-7	TRBV10-3	-	many	TGTGCCACCATCAACCGGGACCGAGCTTACGAGCAGTACTTC	CATINRDRAYEQYF
TRBJ2-1	TRBV6-4	-	few	TGTGCCAGCAGTGTCGGAAAGGGATACTACAATGAGCAGTTCTTC	CASSVGKGYYNEQFF
TRBJ1-6	TRBV27	-	-	TGTGCCAGCAGTTTAGGCGTAAGGGGCCCACCCCTCCACTTT	CASSLGVRGPPLHF
TRBJ1-2	TRBV20-1	-	few	TGCAGTGCCTTACGCGGGGGGGTCTATGGCTACACCTTC	CSALRGGVYGYTF
TRBJ1-2	TRBV4-3	-	-	TGCGCCAGCCGAGGGGATTATGGCTACACCTTC	CASRGDYGYTF
TRBJ2-7	TRBV5-6	-	few	TGTGCCAGCAGCTTGGGGGTGGAGCGGTACTTC	CASSLGVERYF
TRBJ1-5	TRBV20-1	TRBD1	-	TGCAGTGCTTCCGTCCTGACAGGGGATAGCAATCAGCCCCAGCATTTT	CSASVLTGDSNQPQHF
TRBJ1-5	TRBV12-3/TRBV12-4	TRBD1	-	TGTGCCAGCAGTTTGGGGGGACAGGGAGGTCAGCCCCAGCATTTT	CASSLGGQGGQPQHF
TRBJ1-2	TRBV20-1	-	many	TGCAGCCCACTACAGGGAGTCTATGGCTACACCTTC	CSPLQGVYGYTF
TRBJ2-7	TRBV5-1	TRBD1	few	TGCGCCAGCAGCTTGGCTCCGGACAGGGTCTACGAGCAGTACTTC	CASSLAPDRVYEQYF
TRBJ2-7	TRBV11-2	-	-	TGTGCCAGCAGCTTAAAAGGGGTCTACGAGCAGTACTTC	CASSLKGVYEQYF
TRBJ2-5	TRBV20-1	TRBD2	many	TGCAGTGCTGGCTCCGGGACTAAAGAGACCCAGTACTTC	CSAGSGTKETQYF
TRBJ2-1	TRBV6-6	-	few	TGTGCCAGCAGTTACAGGGGCAATGAGCAGTTCTTC	CASSYRGNEQFF
TRBJ2-5	TRBV29-1	-	few	TGCAGCGTCGCGCAGGGTGGGAATGTGAAGACCCAGTACTTC	CSVAQGGNVKTQYF
TRBJ1-1	TRBV10-3	-	-	TGTGCCATCGGCGGCAGTTTGAACACTGAAGCTTTCTTT	CAIGGSLNTEAFF
TRBJ2-1	TRBV11-2	-	-	TGTGCCAGCAGCTGGCGGCAGGGACGTGGCAATGAGCAGTTCTTC	CASSWRQGRGNEQFF
TRBJ2-7	TRBV20-1	TRBD2	few	TGCAGTGCTAGCGGCGGGAGGGGGGGTTGGGGGCAGTACTTC	CSASGGRGGWGQYF
TRBJ2-1	TRBV14	TRBD2	-	TGTGCCAGCAGCCAGCTAGCGGGACCGATCTACAATGAGCAGTTCTTC	CASSQLAGPIYNEQFF
TRBJ2-4	TRBV7-8	-	few	TGTGCCAGCAGCCCAACAGACGTTAAAAACATTCAGTACTTC	CASSPTDVKNIQYF
TRBJ2-1	TRBV7-9	-	-	TGTGCCAGCAGAACAGAAGGGCCGGTGGAGCAGTTCTTC	CASRTEGPVEQFF
TRBJ2-1	TRBV5-1	-	few	TGCGCCAGCAGCTTGGCCGGGACAATCAATGAGCAGTTCTTC	CASSLAGTINEQFF
TRBJ2-5	TRBV4-2	-	few	TGTGCCAGCAGCCAAGATTGGGGAGACCAAGAGACCCAGTACTTC	CASSQDWGDQETQYF
TRBJ2-5	TRBV21-1	-	-	TGTGCCAGCAGCCCCCAAGAACAGGGGATTGAGGGTCGGACCCAGTACTTC	CASSPQEQGIEGRTQYF
TRBJ2-3	TRBV5-1	TRBD2	few	TGCGCCAGCAGGACTAGCGGGCTCACAGATACGCAGTATTTT	CASRTSGLTDTQYF
TRBJ1-2	TRBV28	-	-	TGTGCCAGCAGTTACCACTCTTGGGGCTACACCTTC	CASSYHSWGYTF
TRBJ1-6	TRBV5-6	-	many	TGTGCCAGCAGCTATCTAAGGTCACCCCTCCACTTT	CASSYLRSPLHF
TRBJ2-3	TRBV24-1	-	-	TGTGCCACCAGTGATTTGCAAACGGGCTCCTTAACAGATACGCAGTATTTT	CATSDLQTGSLTDTQYF
TRBJ2-7	TRBV9	TRBD2	-	TGTGCCAGCAGCGTAGGTGGACTAGCGGGCGAGCAGTACTTC	CASSVGGLAGEQYF
TRBJ2-7	TRBV5-4	-	few	TGTGCCAGCAGCCCGGGGGACCCTTCCTACGAGCAGTACTTC	CASSPGDPSYEQYF
TRBJ1-6	TRBV10-3	-	-	TGTGCCATCAGTTTAATGGGACAAGAGGGAAATAATTCACCCCTCCACTTT	CAISLMGQEGNNSPLHF
TRBJ2-4	TRBV10-3	-	few	TGTGCCATCAGTGAGTCGACGGGGGGACAGAAGCTAGCCAAAAACATTCAGTACTTC	CAISESTGGQKLAKNIQYF
TRBJ1-1	TRBV7-7	-	few	TGTGCTAGCAGCTTAGCGCTCCACACTGAAGCTTTCTTT	CASSLALHTEAFF
TRBJ2-5	TRBV7-7	TRBD1	few	TGTGCCAGCAGCACAGGACAGGGGACGACCCAGTACTTC	CASSTGQGTTQYF
TRBJ2-7	TRBV10-2	-	-	TGCGCCAGCGAAGGGGGGGATAGTAAGGAGCAGTACTTC	CASEGGDSKEQYF
TRBJ2-3	TRBV10-3	-	-	TGTGCCATCACCGACACCTATACGCAGTATTTT	CAITDTYTQYF
TRBJ2-4	TRBV6-1	-	-	TGTGCCAGCAGACCCTCGTCCGTCCCTGTTGCCTTTGGAAACATTCAGTACTTC	CASRPSSVPVAFGNIQYF
TRBJ1-5	TRBV5-6	TRBD1	-	TGTGCCAGCAGCTTCGCAGGGGGCGGCAATCAGCCCCAGCATTTT	CASSFAGGGNQPQHF
TRBJ2-7	TRBV5-1	TRBD1	few	TGCGCCAGCAGGACAGGGCCCACAGGGTCCTACGAGCAGTACTTC	CASRTGPTGSYEQYF
TRBJ2-3	TRBV20-1	-	many	TGCAGTGCCCAGGGGTCCCCAGATACGCAGTATTTT	CSAQGSPDTQYF
TRBJ2-1	TRBV5-1	TRBD2	few	TGCGCCAGCAGCCCCGCCGGGGCGGGAGGGCAGTTCTTC	CASSPAGAGGQFF
TRBJ1-4	TRBV7-9	-	-	TGTGCCAGCAGCGCAAGGCCCGTAATGGGGGAAAAACTGTTTTTT	CASSARPVMGEKLFF
TRBJ2-5	TRBV7-7	TRBD1	many	TGTGCCAGCAGCCATACAGGGGGCAGGGAGACCCAGTACTTC	CASSHTGGRETQYF
TRBJ1-2	TRBV6-1	-	few	TGTGCCAGCAGCCCGGTGGGACTTAACTATGGCTACACCTTC	CASSPVGLNYGYTF
TRBJ2-4	TRBV20-1	TRBD1	-	TGCAGTGCTCAGACAGGGGGGAGTAGCATTCAGTACTTC	CSAQTGGSSIQYF
TRBJ1-6	TRBV7-9	TRBD1	few	TGTGCCAGCAGCTTAATGGGTGGACAGGGTAATTCACCCCTCCACTTT	CASSLMGGQGNSPLHF
TRBJ2-6	TRBV5-4	TRBD2	few	TGTGCCAGCAGCCTGGGACTAGCGGACTCTGGGGCCAACGTCCTGACTTTC	CASSLGLADSGANVLTF
TRBJ1-1	TRBV10-3	-	-	TGTGCCATCAGTGCCCGTCAAGCCCTGAACACTGAAGCTTTCTTT	CAISARQALNTEAFF
TRBJ2-3	TRBV27	TRBD1	many	TGTGCCAGCACCACCTTCCGGGACAGGGGAACCGATACGCAGTATTTT	CASTTFRDRGTDTQYF
TRBJ2-3	TRBV4-2	-	-	TGTGCCAGCAGCTTAAGTACAGATAGCACAGATACGCAGTATTTT	CASSLSTDSTDTQYF
TRBJ2-3	TRBV6-1	-	many	TGTGCCAGCAGTCAAACACTCCGACAGACAGATACGCAGTATTTT	CASSQTLRQTDTQYF
TRBJ2-1	TRBV30	-	few	TGTGCCTGGAGTGTACATTTAACGGGCCAGCAGTTCTTC	CAWSVHLTGQQFF
TRBJ1-1	TRBV5-4	TRBD1	few	TGTGCCAGCAGCCCCATCAGGGGGCAGGGAACTTTCTTT	CASSPIRGQGTFF
TRBJ2-7	TRBV6-1	-	few	TGTGCCAGCAGTCGGACCGGGAGCTCCTACGAGCAGTACTTC	CASSRTGSSYEQYF
TRBJ2-7	TRBV10-3	-	many	TGTGCCATCAGTGACCGGGGGGCAGGGGGCCACGAGCAGTACTTC	CAISDRGAGGHEQYF
TRBJ2-3	TRBV2	TRBD1	-	TGTGCCAGCAGTGCCGACAGGGTATCTAGCACAGATACGCAGTATTTT	CASSADRVSSTDTQYF
TRBJ2-3	TRBV5-5	TRBD2	-	TGTGCCAGCGGTGCCAGCGGGGGCGTAGATACGCAGTATTTT	CASGASGGVDTQYF
TRBJ2-2	TRBV10-3	-	few	TGTGCCATCAAGGGCAGGTCAGGGGCAAACACCGGGGAGCTGTTTTTT	CAIKGRSGANTGELFF
TRBJ2-6	TRBV20-1	-	few	TGCAGTGCGAGAGGGTCGACGGGCACCGTCCTGACTTTC	CSARGSTGTVLTF